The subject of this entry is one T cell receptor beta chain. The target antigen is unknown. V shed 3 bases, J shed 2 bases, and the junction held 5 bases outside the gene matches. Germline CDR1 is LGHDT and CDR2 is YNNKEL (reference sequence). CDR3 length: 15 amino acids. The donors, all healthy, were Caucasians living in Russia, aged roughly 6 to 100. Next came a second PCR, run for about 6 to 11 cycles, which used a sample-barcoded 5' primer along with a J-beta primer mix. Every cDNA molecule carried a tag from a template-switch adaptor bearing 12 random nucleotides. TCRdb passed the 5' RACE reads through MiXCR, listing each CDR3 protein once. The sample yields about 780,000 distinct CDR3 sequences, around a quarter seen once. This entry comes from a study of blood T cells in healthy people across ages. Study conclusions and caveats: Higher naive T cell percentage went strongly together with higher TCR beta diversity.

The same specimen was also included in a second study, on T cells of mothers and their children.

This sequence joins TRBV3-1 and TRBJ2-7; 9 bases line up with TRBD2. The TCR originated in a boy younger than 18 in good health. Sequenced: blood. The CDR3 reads CASSQQGLAPYEQYF. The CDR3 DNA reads TGTGCCAGCAGCCAGCAGGGACTAGCCCCCTACGAGCAGTACTTC.